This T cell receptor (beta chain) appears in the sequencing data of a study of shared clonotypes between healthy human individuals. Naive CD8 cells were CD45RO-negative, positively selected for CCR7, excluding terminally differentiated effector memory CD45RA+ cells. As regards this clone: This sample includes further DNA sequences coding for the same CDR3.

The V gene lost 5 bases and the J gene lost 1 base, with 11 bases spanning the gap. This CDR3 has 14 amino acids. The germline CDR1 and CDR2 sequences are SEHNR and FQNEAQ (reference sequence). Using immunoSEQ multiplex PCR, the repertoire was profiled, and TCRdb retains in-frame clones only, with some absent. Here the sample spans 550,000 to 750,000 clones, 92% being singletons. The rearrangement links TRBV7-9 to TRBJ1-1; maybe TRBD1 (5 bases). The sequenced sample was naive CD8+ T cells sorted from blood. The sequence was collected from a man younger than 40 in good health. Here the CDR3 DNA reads TGTGCCAGCAGCAAAGTCGGGGGGAACACTGAAGCTTTCTTT. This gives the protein CASSKVGGNTEAFF.